This T cell receptor beta chain was captured by sequencing in a study of blood T cell repertoires in COVID-19. Participant-given clinical history determined each cohort assignment. Among Cohort 3 donors, those recovered had two negative PCRs, clearance, or symptom resolution. In the original analysis: Estimation of nucleated cell counts relied on the amplification of reference gene primers. Produced via immunoSEQ multiplex PCR; TCRdb's table is partial and in-frame only. V, J and clone size are taken as reported in that table, and D and trimming were inferred from the DNA itself. The table lists around 330,000 clones, around 89% of them singletons. The CDR3 has 14 amino acids. CDR1 and CDR2 (germline): MDHEN, SYDVKM. Germline trimming cut 7 bases from V and 7 bases from J; bases unmatched to any gene: 11.

The TCR was taken from a woman aged 40 to 50 who had recovered from COVID-19. The chain combines TRBV28 with TRBJ2-7, with 9 bases matching TRBD1. The sequenced sample consisted of PBMCs or T cells enriched from blood (not recorded which). CDR3 nucleotide sequence: TGTGCCAGCATAAACCGGGACAGGGTGGGGGAGCAGTACTTC. Protein product: CASINRDRVGEQYF.